This TCR beta chain was identified in a study of T-cell reconstitution after alpha-beta-depleted transplantation in children. This clonotype occurred a few times. The junction departs from the called germline gene at one end, perhaps through a read error. TCRbeta library preparation incorporated unique molecular identifiers. From the PCR reads, TCRdb called clonotypes with MiXCR, one entry per CDR3 protein. Found here are around 500,000 distinct CDR3 sequences, roughly an eighth of them singletons; the top ten hold 5% to 6%. This CDR3 comprises 8 residues. Germline CDR1 reads DFQATT; CDR2 reads SNEGSKA (reference sequence).

The rearrangement joins TRBV20-1 to TRBJ2-3, with D possibly matching TRBD2 (5 bases). Specimen: PBMCs from the stem cell graft donor, collected from the stem cell graft. This clonotype originated in a human donor who donated a stem cell graft to a child with combined immunodeficiency. CDR3 sequence reads: CSANGMHF. The CDR3 DNA follows: TGCAGTGCAAACGGGATGCATTTT.